The clone carrying this T cell receptor beta chain was observed at least ten times. MiXCR, applied by TCRdb to the 5' RACE reads, yields one record per CDR3 protein. The sample records fewer than 100,000 distinct CDR3 sequences, approximately 19% being singletons. This sample stems from a study of spatial heterogeneity in lung cancer. The CDR3 consists of 11 residues. The V gene's germline CDR1 is GTSNPN and CDR2 SVGIG (reference sequence). Trimming took off 8 bases at V and 2 bases at J, with 9 bases between the two ends. Regarding time point: blood at routine non-recurrence follow-up after resection.

This clonotype was obtained from a male donor with early-stage non-small cell lung cancer. V and J are TRBV30 and TRBJ2-5, with D hard to call. Sequenced here: PBMCs, sampled at follow-up. The CDR3 sequence: CAHRTQETQYF. For the CDR3, the DNA is TGTGCCCACAGAACTCAAGAGACCCAGTACTTC. Variable domain in full (rest from reference TRBV30 and TRBJ2-5): SQTIHQWPATLVQPVGSPLSLECTVEGTSNPNLYWYRQAAGRGLQLLFYSVGIGQISSEVPQNLSASRPQDRQFILSSKKLLLSDSGFYLCAHRTQETQYFGPGTRLLVL.